This TCR beta chain was recovered during a study of graft-versus-host responses after intestinal transplantation. Overall study: The study gave all recipients anti-thymocyte globulin induction, then tacrolimus and steroids for 2 to 3 years. Study results and caveats: Allografts of one patient group, those with graft-donor T cell macrochimerism, had high graft-versus-host to host-versus-graft clonal ratios. GvH clones surfaced in recipient marrow, some emerging earlier in ileum or blood. Researchers found peak circulating GvH clone levels linked to early post-transplant HvG declines.

This clone turned up a few times. Its target is unknown. Clones were read by immunoSEQ multiplex PCR, and TCRdb kept only the in-frame ones, dropping some. In the table there are about 99,000 clones, more than 75% of which are singletons. This CDR3 contains 15 residues. J lost 0 bases, V lost 0 bases, and 0 bases had no gene match. Germline CDR1 reads SGDLS; CDR2 reads YYNGEE. The genes are TRBV9 and TRBJ2-3, with TRBD2 matching over 8 bases. Material: unstimulated CD4+ T cells sorted from spleen or lymph node cells, obtained before intestinal transplant. The TCR originated in a human donor who received an intestinal transplant. CDR3 nucleotides: TGTGCCAGCAGCGTAGGGACTAGCAGCACAGATACGCAGTATTTT. Its translation: CASSVGTSSTDTQYF.